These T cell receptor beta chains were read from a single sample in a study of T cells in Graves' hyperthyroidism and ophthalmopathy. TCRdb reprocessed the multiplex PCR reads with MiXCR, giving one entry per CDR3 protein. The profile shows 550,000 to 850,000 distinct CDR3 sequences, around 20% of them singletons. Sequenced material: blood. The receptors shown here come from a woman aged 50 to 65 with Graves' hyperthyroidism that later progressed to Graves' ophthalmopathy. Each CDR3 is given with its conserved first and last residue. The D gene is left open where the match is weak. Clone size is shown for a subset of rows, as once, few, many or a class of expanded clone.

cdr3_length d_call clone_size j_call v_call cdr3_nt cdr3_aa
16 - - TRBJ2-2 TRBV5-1 TGCGCCAGCAGCTCCTTCCAGCGGACTCTTAGCGGGGAGCTGTTTTTT CASSSFQRTLSGELFF
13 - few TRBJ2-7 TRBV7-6 TGTGCCAGCAGCTTACTTCAGGCCTACGAGCAGTACTTC CASSLLQAYEQYF
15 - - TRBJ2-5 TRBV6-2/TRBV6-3 TGTGCCAGCACCTTACATCGGGGAACAAAAGAGACCCAGTACTTC CASTLHRGTKETQYF
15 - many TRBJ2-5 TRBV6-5 TGTGCCAGCAGTTACTCGGGGACAAACCAAGAGACCCAGTACTTC CASSYSGTNQETQYF
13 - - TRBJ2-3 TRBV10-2 TGCGCCAGCACAGCAGGGGACCCAGATACGCAGTATTTT CASTAGDPDTQYF
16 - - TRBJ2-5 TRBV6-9 TGTGCCAGCAGTTACGGTCGGGTGCACGGTCAAGAGACCCAGTACTTC CASSYGRVHGQETQYF
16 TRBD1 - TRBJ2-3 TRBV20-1 TGCAGTGCGGAAAACCGGGACAGGCGGAACACAGATACGCAGTATTTT CSAENRDRRNTDTQYF
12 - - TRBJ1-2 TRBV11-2 TGTGCCAGCAGCGAAAGGGAATATGGCTACACCTTC CASSEREYGYTF
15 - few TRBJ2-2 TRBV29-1 TGCAGCGTTGAAGCCCAGGACAGACACACCGGGGAGCTGTTTTTT CSVEAQDRHTGELFF
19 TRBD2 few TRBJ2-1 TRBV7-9 TGTGCCAGCAGCCATCCCGGGACTAGCATTGTCAGGGGATACAATGAGCAGTTCTTC CASSHPGTSIVRGYNEQFF
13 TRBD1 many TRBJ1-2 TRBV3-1 TGTGCCAGCAGCTGGGACAGGGCCGGTGGCTACACCTTC CASSWDRAGGYTF
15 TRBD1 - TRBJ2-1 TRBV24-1 TGTGCCACCAGTGATACCCAGGGGGTTAGCAATGAGCAGTTCTTC CATSDTQGVSNEQFF
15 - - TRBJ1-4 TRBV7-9 TGTGCCAGCAGCCTAGAGGGGCGCGCTAATGAAAAACTGTTTTTT CASSLEGRANEKLFF
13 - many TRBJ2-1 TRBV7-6 TGTGCCAGCAGCTTCTCGGGGGGCGATGAGCAGTTCTTC CASSFSGGDEQFF
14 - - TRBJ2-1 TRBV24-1 TGTGCCACCAGTGATTTCGGGGGCGTAGATGAGCAGTTCTTC CATSDFGGVDEQFF
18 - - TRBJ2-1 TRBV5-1 TGCGCCAGCAGCTTGGTTCCATGGGAGGTTAGCTCCTACAATGAGCAGTTCTTC CASSLVPWEVSSYNEQFF
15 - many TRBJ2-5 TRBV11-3 TGTGCCAGCAGCCGGGGGCAGCCCTACCAAGAGACCCAGTACTTC CASSRGQPYQETQYF
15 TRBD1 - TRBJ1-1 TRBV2 TGTGCCAGCCTGGACAGGGGGCCGGTCGGGACTGAAGCTTTCTTT CASLDRGPVGTEAFF
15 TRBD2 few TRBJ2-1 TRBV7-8 TGTGCCAGCAGCTCCATAGCGGGGGGGTCCAATGAGCAGTTCTTC CASSSIAGGSNEQFF
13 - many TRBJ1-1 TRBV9 TGTGCCAGCAGCGTAGATCAGAACACTGAAGCTTTCTTT CASSVDQNTEAFF
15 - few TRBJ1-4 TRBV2 TGTGCCAGCAAGGGGAGGAGATCAACTAATGAAAAACTGTTTTTT CASKGRRSTNEKLFF
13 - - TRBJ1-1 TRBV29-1 TGCAGCATGGGGGGGCCCATGAACACTGAAGCTTTCTTT CSMGGPMNTEAFF
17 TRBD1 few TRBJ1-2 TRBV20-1 TGCAGTGCTAGAGATCTTGCTGGGGACAGCCCTAACTATGGCTACACCTTC CSARDLAGDSPNYGYTF
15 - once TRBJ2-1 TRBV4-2 TGTGCCAGCAGCCAATCGGGGGACCCGGAGAATGAGCAGTTCTTC CASSQSGDPENEQFF
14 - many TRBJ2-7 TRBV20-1 TGCAGTGCTGGAGGGGGGGACAGGCCATACGAGCAGTACTTC CSAGGGDRPYEQYF
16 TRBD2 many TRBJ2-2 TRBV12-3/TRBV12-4 TGTGCCAGCAGCCCTAGCGGGGGGCCCAACACCGGGGAGCTGTTTTTT CASSPSGGPNTGELFF
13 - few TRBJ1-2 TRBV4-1 TGCGCCAGCAGCCAAGATTTCGTCTATGGCTACACCTTC CASSQDFVYGYTF
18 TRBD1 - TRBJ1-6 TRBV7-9 TGTGCCAGCAGCTTAGGATCCGGGACAGGGTTTAACAATTCACCCCTCCACTTT CASSLGSGTGFNNSPLHF
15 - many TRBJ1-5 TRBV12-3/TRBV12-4 TGTGCCAGCAGTCGCCGGGGACCTTTGGATCAGCCCCAGCATTTT CASSRRGPLDQPQHF
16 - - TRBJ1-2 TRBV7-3 TGTGCCAGCAGATTCCGCCTCGGGGATGACGGGTATGGCTACACCTTC CASRFRLGDDGYGYTF
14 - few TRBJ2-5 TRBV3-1 TGTGCCAGCAGCCAAGTAGGATCGGGTGAGACCCAGTACTTC CASSQVGSGETQYF
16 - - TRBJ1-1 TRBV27 TGTGCCAGCAGTTTTCTACGGGACGGACAGAACACTGAAGCTTTCTTT CASSFLRDGQNTEAFF
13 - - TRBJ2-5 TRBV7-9 TGTGCCAGCGAATTCGGGATCCAAGAGACCCAGTACTTC CASEFGIQETQYF
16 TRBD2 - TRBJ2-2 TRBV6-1 TGTGCCAGCAGCCGCCGGGGAGGGAGGGATGCCGGGGAGCTGTTTTTT CASSRRGGRDAGELFF
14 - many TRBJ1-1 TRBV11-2 TGTGCCAGCAGCTTAGATCGAAAGGACACTGAAGCTTTCTTT CASSLDRKDTEAFF
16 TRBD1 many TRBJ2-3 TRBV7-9 TGTGCCAGCAGCTCAGTCGGACAGGGATTCACAGATACGCAGTATTTT CASSSVGQGFTDTQYF
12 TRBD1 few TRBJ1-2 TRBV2 TGTGCCAGCAGGGGACAGGGTGGTGGCTACACCTTC CASRGQGGGYTF
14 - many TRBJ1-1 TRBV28 TGTGCCAGCAGTTTGGGGGTTCCGAACACTGAAGCTTTCTTT CASSLGVPNTEAFF
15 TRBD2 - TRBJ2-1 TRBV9 TGTGCCAGCAACGTAGGAGCGGGGGGGGGCAATGAGCAGTTCTTC CASNVGAGGGNEQFF
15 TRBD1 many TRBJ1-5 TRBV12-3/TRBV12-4 TGTGCCAGCAGACGAACGGGACAGGGAAATCAGCCCCAGCATTTT CASRRTGQGNQPQHF
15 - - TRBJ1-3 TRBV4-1 TGCGCCAGCAGCCAGCTTGGGACAACTGGAAACACCATATATTTT CASSQLGTTGNTIYF
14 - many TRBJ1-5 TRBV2 TGTGCCAGCAGTGAGGGCAGCCGCAATCAGCCCCAGCATTTT CASSEGSRNQPQHF
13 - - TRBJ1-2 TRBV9 TGTGCCAGCAGCGTTACCAGCGTCTATGGCTACACCTTC CASSVTSVYGYTF
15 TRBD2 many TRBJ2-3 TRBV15 TGTGCCACCAGCACAGGACTAGCAAGTGCAGATACGCAGTATTTT CATSTGLASADTQYF
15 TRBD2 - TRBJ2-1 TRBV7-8 TGTGCCACCCGAAGACTAGCGGACATCCCAAATGAGCAGTTCTTC CATRRLADIPNEQFF
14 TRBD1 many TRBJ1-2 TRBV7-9 TGTGCCAGCAGCGGATGGGGACAGACCTATGGCTACACCTTC CASSGWGQTYGYTF
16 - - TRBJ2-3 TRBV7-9 TGTGCCAGCAGCTTAGGTCTGGGCGAGGCCACAGATACGCAGTATTTT CASSLGLGEATDTQYF
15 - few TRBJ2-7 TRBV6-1 TGTGCCAGCACTAATGCCCGGGGGGCGATGGGCGAGCAGTACTTC CASTNARGAMGEQYF
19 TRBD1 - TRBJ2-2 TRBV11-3 TGTGCCAGCAGCTTAGATTATGGGACAGACCTTTGGAACACCGGGGAGCTGTTTTTT CASSLDYGTDLWNTGELFF